These 10 T cell receptor beta chains share one sample of origin, sequenced in a study of T-cell reconstitution after alpha-beta-depleted transplantation in children. Construction of the TCRbeta library involved unique molecular identifiers. MiXCR, applied by TCRdb to the PCR reads, yields one record per CDR3 protein. The sample consists of some 550,000 distinct CDR3 sequences, 23% of them appearing once. The sequencing here drew on PBMCs, mostly from graft donor cells, taken 360 days after TCRalphabeta/CD19-depleted stem cell transplant. The receptors were gathered from a boy under two years old who had a stem cell transplant for acute myeloid leukemia, so the T cells may come from the graft donor.

As for this clonotype: This sequence may be a read error, since a much larger clone differs from it by one base. This chain joins TRBV20-1 and TRBJ2-5; D is ambiguous. V lost 0 bases, J lost 0 bases, and 11 bases lay in between. CDR1 and CDR2 from the germline V gene are DFQATT and SNEGSKA (reference sequence). The CDR3 is 15 residues long. The CDR3 sequence: CSARDRMNNQETQYF. DNA for the CDR3: TGCAGTGCTAGAGATCGTATGAACAACCAAGAGACCCAGTACTTC.

There are many counts of this clonotype. J is TRBJ1-1 and V is TRBV20-1; no reliable D call. This CDR3 comprises 15 residues. Trimming took off 1 base at V and 1 base at J, with 13 bases between the two ends. Germline assignment: CDR1 DFQATT and CDR2 SNEGSKA (reference sequence). As DNA, the CDR3 is TGCAGTGCTAGAGTTTACTTAGAGAAGAACACTGAAGCTTTCTTT. Translated, it gives CSARVYLEKNTEAFF.

Only a few counts were recorded for this clonotype. V gene TRBV4-3 combines with J gene TRBJ2-1; D may be TRBD2 (5 bases). The CDR3 has 15 residues. Deletions cut 2 bases from V and 8 bases from J, with 16 bases between. Germline V gives CDR1 LGHNA, CDR2 YSLEER. CDR3 amino acids: CASSQIPRLGDEQFF. CDR3 bases: TGCGCCAGCAGCCAAATACCGCGGCTCGGGGATGAGCAGTTCTTC.

This chain joins TRBV13 and TRBJ2-2; 9 bases are a match to TRBD1. The junction had 6 bases not matched to a gene; V was cut back by 2 bases and J by 2 bases. The CDR3 spans 17 residues. The V gene's germline CDR1 is PRHDT and CDR2 FYEKMQ (reference sequence). Written as DNA, the CDR3 is TGTGCCAGCAGCTTAAACCGGGACAGGGTTAACACCGGGGAGCTGTTTTTT. This codes for CASSLNRDRVNTGELFF.

This clonotype was observed a handful of times. The chain uses TRBV20-1 and TRBJ2-6; the D is unclear. Germline lookup yields CDR1 DFQATT and CDR2 SNEGSKA (reference sequence). Trimming left V 2 bases short and J 1 base short, with 9 bases between. The length of the CDR3 is 15 residues. CDR3 in amino acids: CSARTATSGANVLTF. CDR3 bases: TGCAGTGCTAGAACAGCTACTTCTGGGGCCAACGTCCTGACTTTC.

The table lists this clonotype with many counts. DNA of the CDR3: TGTGCCAGCAGCCTCGGTCCGCTTAATTCACCCCTCCACTTT. Its translation: CASSLGPLNSPLHF. The chain joins TRBV7-9 to TRBJ1-6; D uncertain. From germline, CDR1 is SEHNR and CDR2 FQNEAQ (reference sequence). The CDR3 consists of 14 residues. V lost 5 bases to trimming and J lost 6 bases, with 11 bases between them.

This clonotype appeared a few times. The V call is TRBV5-1, the J call TRBJ1-1, with 8 nucleotides matching TRBD1. Germline CDR1 reads SGHRS; CDR2 reads YFSETQ. V lost 4 bases to trimming and J lost 3 bases; unmatched junction nucleotides: 5. The CDR3 contains 14 residues. This CDR3 reads CASSLQGAYTEAFF. DNA of the CDR3: TGCGCCAGCAGCCTCCAGGGGGCTTACACTGAAGCTTTCTTT.

This chain uses TRBV24-1 with TRBJ2-1; 10 bases are shared with TRBD1. Germline trimming cut 4 bases from V and 7 bases from J; bases unmatched to any gene: 6. The CDR3 consists of 15 residues. The germline V gene encodes CDR1 KGHDR and CDR2 SFDVKD. CDR3 DNA sequence: TGTGCCACCAGTGACCGGGACAGGGGCTGGAATGAGCAGTTCTTC. It is translated as CATSDRDRGWNEQFF.

This clonotype has only a few counts. V is TRBV20-1 and J is TRBJ1-5; weak D call: TRBD1 (5 bases). The CDR3 spans 14 residues. Trimming took off 2 bases at V and 3 bases at J, with 11 bases between the two ends. The germline CDR1 and CDR2 sequences are DFQATT and SNEGSKA (reference sequence). This CDR3 reads CSARPGPINQPQHF. The CDR3 DNA follows: TGCAGTGCTAGACCGGGACCGATCAATCAGCCCCAGCATTTT.

The chain employs TRBV7-2 and TRBJ2-2; D may be TRBD1 (6 bases). The V end was cut by 5 bases, the J end by 3 bases, with 13 bases between. This CDR3 is 15 amino acids long. The germline V gene has CDR1 SGHTA and CDR2 FQGNSA. For the CDR3, the DNA is TGTGCCAGCAGCCGAGTAGCAGGGGACACCGGGGAGCTGTTTTTT. Protein sequence: CASSRVAGDTGELFF.